One sample yielded the 25 T cell receptor beta chains listed below, sequenced in a study of immune evolution from preneoplasia to lung adenocarcinoma. Sequenced by immunoSEQ multiplex PCR; TCRdb stores in-frame clones only, minus some. Of several thousand clones in the sample, 65% to 80% were seen once. Sequenced input: FFPE adjacent normal lung tissue. Receptors originate from a person aged 60-80 years with lung adenocarcinoma.

The J gene is TRBJ1-2, the V gene TRBV7-2; no clear D. The CDR3 length is 11 residues. Between the trimmed V and J ends, which lost 6 bases and 5 bases, there was a span of 7 bases. Germline V lookup: CDR1 SGHTA, CDR2 FQGNSA. Written as DNA, the CDR3 is TGTGCCAGCAGGCCATATTATGGCTACACCTTC. Translating it yields CASRPYYGYTF. The full variable domain, with the rest looked up from reference TRBV7-2 and TRBJ1-2, is GAGVSQSPSNKVTEKGKDVELRCDPISGHTALYWYRQSLGQGLEFLIYFQGNSAPDKSGLPSDRFSAERTGGSVSTLTIQRTQQEDSAVYLCASRPYYGYTFGSGTRLTVV.

This sequence joins TRBV9 and TRBJ2-3; 9 nucleotides align to TRBD1. Trimming took 4 bases from V and 9 from J; bases not matched to a gene: 3. The CDR3 loop spans 12 amino acids. The germline V gene encodes CDR1 SGDLS and CDR2 YYNGEE. The CDR3 loop is CASSKGTGTQYF. The CDR3 DNA sequence: TGTGCCAGCAGCAAGGGGACAGGGACGCAGTATTTT.

The chain uses TRBV27 and TRBJ1-2; 7 bases fit TRBD1. V trimming: 8 bases; J trimming: 7 bases; junction bases outside the gene matches: 13. This CDR3 region has 14 residues. CDR1 is MNHEY and CDR2 is SMNVEV in the germline V gene (reference sequence). The DNA for the CDR3 is TGTGCCAGCGGGATGTCACAGGGGTCCTCTGGCTACACCTTC. Its translation: CASGMSQGSSGYTF.

The chain links TRBV7-9 to TRBJ1-1; 8 nucleotides line up with TRBD1. V dropped 3 bases and J dropped 1; count of bases not matched to a gene: 7. CDR1 SEHNR and CDR2 FQNEAQ come from the germline V gene (reference sequence). The CDR3 contains 16 residues. The CDR3 protein is CASSFPTTGENTEAFF. The CDR3 DNA follows: TGTGCCAGCAGCTTCCCAACGACAGGGGAGAACACTGAAGCTTTCTTT.

V gene TRBV27 combines with J gene TRBJ2-5, with unresolved D. Trimming took 6 bases from V and 2 from J, leaving 13 bases between them. Germline V gives CDR1 MNHEY, CDR2 SMNVEV (reference sequence). The CDR3 covers 14 residues. The chain's CDR3 is CASRLDETQETQYF. CDR3 DNA: TGTGCCAGCAGGCTAGACGAAACGCAAGAGACCCAGTACTTC.

J is TRBJ2-1 and V is TRBV18; the match to TRBD2 covers 10 bases. The trim removed 0 bases at V and 7 bases at J, leaving 3 bases unmatched. The CDR3 is 15 residues long. Per the germline V gene, CDR1 is KGHSH and CDR2 is LQKENI. This CDR3 reads CASSPPSGRDNEQFF. CDR3 sequence (DNA): TGTGCCAGCTCACCACCGAGCGGGAGGGATAATGAGCAGTTCTTC.

This clone was observed once. The rearrangement uses TRBV27 and TRBJ1-5; D is unclear. Germline V gene sequence: CDR1 MNHEY, CDR2 SMNVEV (reference sequence). The CDR3 sequence is 13 residues long. V was shortened by 5 bases and J by 3 bases, with 8 bases between the two germline ends. CDR3 sequence (DNA): TGTGCCAGCAGTGGGAAACCCAATCAGCCCCAGCATTTT. It codes for CASSGKPNQPQHF.

The DNA for the CDR3 is TGCGCCAGCAGCTCAAGAGGACTAGCAACAGATACGCAGTATTTT. As protein: CASSSRGLATDTQYF. The chain is built from TRBV5-1 and TRBJ2-3; 8 positions match TRBD2. Germline CDR1 and CDR2: SGHRS and YFSETQ. The CDR3 is 15 amino acids. V lost 3 bases to trimming and J lost 3 bases; unmatched junction nucleotides: 6.

This chain uses TRBV25-1 with TRBJ2-5; D may be TRBD2 (5 bases). There are 14 residues in the CDR3. V was pared by 6 bases and J by 5 bases, with 16 bases between. Per germline, CDR1 MGHDK and CDR2 SYGVNS. In DNA, the CDR3 is TGTGCCAGCAGCGGAGGTTCTGGGTTTGAGACCCAGTACTTC. This sequence encodes CASSGGSGFETQYF.

The V gene is TRBV29-1, the J gene TRBJ1-4; 10 bases fit TRBD1. Germline CDR1 SQVTM, CDR2 ANQGSEA. V lost 2 bases to trimming and J lost 8 bases; unmatched junction nucleotides: 8. The CDR3 extends over 15 amino acids. DNA for the CDR3: TGCAGCGTTGAATCAGACAGGGGGCGTAGCGAAAAACTGTTTTTT. Translation gives CSVESDRGRSEKLFF. Looking up the rest from reference TRBV29-1 and TRBJ1-4 gives the full variable domain: SAVISQKPSRDICQRGTSLTIQCQVDSQVTMMFWYRQQPGQSLTLIATANQGSEATYESGFVIDKFPISRPNLTFSTLTVSNMSPEDSSIYLCSVESDRGRSEKLFFGSGTQLSVL.

The table lists this clone with a few counts. The chain employs TRBV7-9 and TRBJ1-2; 9 bases match TRBD1. The ends lost 2 bases at V and 7 bases at J; junction bases unmatched: 5. The CDR3 consists of 14 residues. In germline, CDR1 is SEHNR, CDR2 FQNEAQ (reference sequence). The CDR3 nucleotides are TGTGCCAGCAGCTTAAGTGGACAGGGGTTTGGCTACACCTTC. Translating it yields CASSLSGQGFGYTF.

This chain connects TRBV30 to TRBJ2-6; a possible D gene is TRBD2 (5 bases). Trimming pared 2 bases from V and 3 bases from J, leaving 20 bases between. The CDR3 consists of 18 residues. Germline CDR1 and CDR2: GTSNPN and SVGIG (reference sequence). The CDR3 bases are TGTGCCTGGAGTCCCATATTCGGAGGTTCCAGTGGGGCCAACGTCCTGACTTTC. It specifies CAWSPIFGGSSGANVLTF.

The chain joins TRBV9 to TRBJ2-6; 11 bases are shared with TRBD2. Trimming cost V 3 bases and J 0 bases; bases outside gene matches: 8. Germline values: CDR1 SGDLS, CDR2 YYNGEE. This CDR3 comprises 19 residues. CDR3 loop: CASSAPGLADFSGANVLTF. In DNA form, the CDR3 reads TGTGCCAGCAGCGCCCCGGGACTAGCGGACTTCTCTGGGGCCAACGTCCTGACTTTC.

The gene calls are TRBV10-3 and TRBJ2-1; 9 bases fit TRBD1. The V segment lost 5 bases and the J segment 6 bases; nucleotides outside the gene matches: 5. Germline V gene data show CDR1 as ENHRY and CDR2 as SYGVKD. This CDR3 has 14 residues. The CDR3 DNA reads as TGTGCCATCAGTCCGGGACAGGGAGGCAATGAGCAGTTCTTC. This codes for CAISPGQGGNEQFF.

The chain uses TRBV28 and TRBJ1-1, with TRBD1 as a possible D gene (5 bases). Germline loops: CDR1 MDHEN, CDR2 SYDVKM. With 2 bases removed from V and 3 bases from J, the gap between germline ends came to 10 bases. The CDR3 runs to 14 residues. CDR3 DNA: TGTGCCAGCAGTTTACAGGGTAGGGACACTGAAGCTTTCTTT. As protein: CASSLQGRDTEAFF.

The V call is TRBV5-1, the J call TRBJ2-6, with a tentative D call TRBD1 (6 bases). Trimming cost V 0 bases and J 0 bases, with 7 bases left between them. The CDR3 runs to 16 residues. Germline-derived CDR1 and CDR2 are SGHRS and YFSETQ. CDR3 nucleotides: TGCGCCAGCAGCTTGGTAGGGGGCTCTGGGGCCAACGTCCTGACTTTC. Protein sequence: CASSLVGGSGANVLTF.

V usage is TRBV25-1 and J usage is TRBJ2-5, with a possible D match to TRBD1 (5 bases). Germline lookup yields CDR1 MGHDK and CDR2 SYGVNS. V was clipped by 4 bases and J by 1 base, with 22 bases between them. The CDR3 sequence is 18 residues long. CDR3 nucleotides: TGTGCCAGCAGTGTCTACAGGAAGGTCTCCTACTTCCAAGAGACCCAGTACTTC. Translated, it gives CASSVYRKVSYFQETQYF.

This clone was found a few times. Here the CDR3 reads CASTAGGKGGYTF. The CDR3 DNA sequence: TGTGCCAGCACGGCAGGGGGAAAGGGTGGCTACACCTTC. The chain links TRBV27 to TRBJ1-2; 7 bases map to TRBD1. Germline trimming cut 7 bases from V and 7 bases from J; bases unmatched to any gene: 9. The CDR3 has 13 amino acids. Germline CDR1 and CDR2: MNHEY and SMNVEV (reference sequence).

This clone has just a few counts. This chain links TRBV6-1 with TRBJ2-2, with TRBD1 matching 7 bases. Germline CDR1 and CDR2: MNHNS and SASEGT. The CDR3 has 13 residues. With 7 bases clipped from V and 6 bases from J, the junction kept 5 bases outside the gene matches. The CDR3 bases are TGTGCCAGCACTAACAGGGGCCCCGGGGAGCTGTTTTTT. Translating it yields CASTNRGPGELFF.

CDR3 in amino acids: CASSPPGQGSYEQYF. The CDR3 region has the DNA TGTGCCAGCAGTCCTCCGGGACAGGGGTCCTACGAGCAGTACTTC. The J gene is TRBJ2-7, the V gene TRBV5-6, with TRBD1 matching over 10 bases. The CDR3 sequence is 15 residues long. Germline assignment: CDR1 SGHDT and CDR2 YYEEEE. After removal of 5 bases from V and 1 base from J, the junction contained 6 bases not matched to a gene.

As DNA, the CDR3 is TGCGCCAGCAGCACAGGACAGGAGCAGTACTTC. Protein product: CASSTGQEQYF. This chain uses TRBV5-1 with TRBJ2-7; TRBD1 is a possible D gene (6 bases). Trimming shortened V by 4 bases and J by 7 bases, and 9 bases separated the two germline ends. The germline V gene has CDR1 SGHRS and CDR2 YFSETQ. The CDR3 is 11 residues long. Variable domain in full (rest from reference TRBV5-1 and TRBJ2-7): KAGVTQTPRYLIKTRGQQVTLSCSPISGHRSVSWYQQTPGQGLQFLFEYFSETQRNKGNFPGRFSGRQFSNSRSEMNVSTLELGDSALYLCASSTGQEQYFGPGTRLTVT.

This clone was detected only once. The chain employs TRBV19 and TRBJ2-1, with D perhaps assigned TRBD1 or TRBD2 (5 bases each). Germline CDR1 is LNHDA and CDR2 is SQIVND (reference sequence). Trimming pared 9 bases from V and 7 bases from J, leaving 16 bases between. The CDR3 covers 13 residues. For the CDR3, the DNA is TGTGCCAGCGCCCCAGGGAGCGGTAATGAGCAGTTCTTC. Protein product: CASAPGSGNEQFF.

CDR3 DNA: TGTGCCAGCAGCAATGAAAGGGGGAGCCCTGCCCAATACAATGAGCAGTTCTTC. This translates into CASSNERGSPAQYNEQFF. This chain uses TRBV7-9 with TRBJ2-1; D is perhaps TRBD1 (6 bases). V gave up 5 bases and J gave up 4 bases, with 24 bases separating them. The CDR3 runs to 18 residues. Germline CDR1 and CDR2: SEHNR and FQNEAQ (reference sequence). Combining the CDR3 with reference TRBV7-9 and TRBJ2-1 gives the whole variable domain DTGVSQNPRHKITKRGQNVTFRCDPISEHNRLYWYRQTLGQGPEFLTYFQNEAQLEKSRLLSDRFSAERPKGSFSTLEIQRTEQGDSAMYLCASSNERGSPAQYNEQFFGPGTRLTVL.

The rearrangement joins TRBV7-2 to TRBJ1-1; 7 bases line up with TRBD1. V shed 3 bases and J 3 bases; nucleotides not matched to a gene: 1. Germline CDR1 SGHTA, CDR2 FQGNSA. This CDR3 region has 13 residues. The CDR3 loop is CASSFTGDTEAFF. DNA for the CDR3: TGTGCCAGCAGCTTTACAGGGGACACTGAAGCTTTCTTT.

This clone was counted between two and nine times. The chain carries TRBV6-5 and TRBJ1-2, with 9 bases that match TRBD1. The CDR3 covers 14 residues. Germline V lookup: CDR1 MNHEY, CDR2 SVGAGI. The V and J ends lost 6 bases and 7 bases, in that order; junction bases with no gene match: 9. The DNA for the CDR3 is TGTGCCAGCAGGGGGGACAGGGAAAGGTTTGGCTACACCTTC. Its protein is CASRGDRERFGYTF.